A single sample gave rise to the 12 T cell receptor beta chains below, sequenced in a study of blood T cell repertoires in COVID-19. Produced via immunoSEQ multiplex PCR; TCRdb's table is partial and in-frame only. The sample shows under 150,000 clones, 79% of them seen only once. Sequencing input: peripheral blood. The receptors were gathered from an elderly woman with acute or convalescent COVID-19.

This sequence joins TRBV10-3 and TRBJ2-7, with 8 nucleotides matching TRBD2. After removal of 5 bases from V and 2 bases from J, the junction contained 8 bases not matched to a gene. The CDR3 length is 15 residues. The germline CDR1 and CDR2 sequences are ENHRY and SYGVKD. The CDR3 here is CAISKNAGGPYEQYF. The CDR3 DNA sequence: TGTGCCATCAGTAAGAACGCGGGAGGCCCCTACGAGCAGTACTTC.

J is TRBJ2-7 and V is TRBV6-6, with 10 bases fitting TRBD2. J lost 0 bases, V lost 6 bases, and 5 bases had no gene match. The CDR3 runs 15 residues. Germline CDR1 is MNHNY and CDR2 is SVGAGI (reference sequence). The CDR3 region is CASRFSSGSSYEQYF. CDR3 coding DNA: TGTGCCAGCAGATTCTCTAGCGGGAGCTCCTACGAGCAGTACTTC.

In this sample, this clone turned up a few times. This chain joins TRBV27 and TRBJ1-1; D may be TRBD1 (5 bases). The CDR3 consists of 13 residues. With 6 bases removed from V and 1 base from J, the gap between germline ends came to 9 bases. CDR1 is MNHEY, CDR2 SMNVEV, per germline (reference sequence). The CDR3 region has the DNA TGTGCCAGCAGAATGACAGCGAACACTGAAGCTTTCTTT. This sequence encodes CASRMTANTEAFF.

This chain joins TRBV4-2 and TRBJ1-1; unclear D gene. Trimming took off 1 base at V and 1 base at J, with 10 bases between the two ends. This CDR3 region has 15 residues. From germline, CDR1 is LGHNA and CDR2 YNFKEQ. The CDR3 bases are TGTGCCAGCAGCCAAGGTGGGCTGGAGAACACTGAAGCTTTCTTT. Encoded protein: CASSQGGLENTEAFF.

This clone came up once. This chain connects TRBV19 to TRBJ2-3; TRBD1 aligns across 8 bases. The V and J ends lost 5 bases and 3 bases, in that order; junction bases with no gene match: 10. Germline CDR1 reads LNHDA; CDR2 reads SQIVND (reference sequence). CDR3 size: 16 residues. The CDR3 loop reads CASSPDGQGGTDTQYF. The CDR3 region has the DNA TGTGCCAGTAGTCCCGACGGACAGGGAGGAACAGATACGCAGTATTTT.

V usage is TRBV7-8 and J usage is TRBJ2-7; D remains ambiguous. Germline values: CDR1 SGHVS, CDR2 FQNEAQ. The CDR3 contains 12 residues. Trimming took 3 bases from V and 6 from J, leaving 9 bases between them. CDR3 nucleotides: TGTGCCAGCAGCTTGATCAGTGGCGAGCAGTACTTC. Protein product: CASSLISGEQYF.

Only a few counts were recorded for this clone. The V gene is TRBV9, the J gene TRBJ1-1, with 7 bases aligning to TRBD1. V trimming: 4 bases; J trimming: 2 bases; junction bases outside the gene matches: 8. From germline, CDR1 is SGDLS and CDR2 YYNGEE. The length of the CDR3 is 15 residues. Written as DNA, the CDR3 is TGTGCCAGCAGCCCTAGGGGGCGAGGAAACACTGAAGCTTTCTTT. Translating gives CASSPRGRGNTEAFF.

The rearrangement uses TRBV19 and TRBJ2-1; 8 nucleotides match TRBD1. The trim removed 7 bases at V and 9 bases at J, leaving 14 bases unmatched. Germline V gene data show CDR1 as LNHDA and CDR2 as SQIVND (reference sequence). The CDR3 spans 15 residues. Here the CDR3 reads CASTPDREVSGEQFF. CDR3 DNA: TGTGCCAGTACTCCGGACAGGGAGGTATCGGGTGAGCAGTTCTTC.

The rearrangement uses TRBV5-4 and TRBJ2-7; TRBD2 matches at 7 bases. This CDR3 region has 13 residues. CDR1 is SGHNT and CDR2 is YYREEE in the germline V gene (reference sequence). J gave up 0 bases and V 10 bases, and 7 bases lay outside the gene matches. The CDR3 sequence: CASRGDYSYEQYF. The DNA for the CDR3 is TGTGCCTCCCGGGGGGACTACTCCTACGAGCAGTACTTC.

This clone showed up just a few times. J is TRBJ1-1 and V is TRBV10-3, with a weak D call TRBD1 (6 bases). CDR3 size: 15 residues. Looked up from germline, CDR1 is ENHRY and CDR2 is SYGVKD. V gave up 7 bases and J gave up 1 base, with 16 bases separating them. DNA for the CDR3: TGTGCCATCACTCCCGGGCGGGGGGCGAACACTGAAGCTTTCTTT. Protein product: CAITPGRGANTEAFF.

The rearrangement links TRBV4-2 to TRBJ2-1; no firm D call. Germline V gene lookup returns CDR1 LGHNA and CDR2 YNFKEQ. This CDR3 has 15 amino acids. V lost 0 bases and J 5 bases, leaving 11 bases between the germline ends. The CDR3 spells CASSQDMGSHNEQFF. DNA of the CDR3: TGTGCCAGCAGCCAAGATATGGGCAGCCACAATGAGCAGTTCTTC.

The chain has TRBV30 and TRBJ1-2; 7 nucleotides align to TRBD1. The CDR3 has 15 amino acids. CDR1 is GTSNPN and CDR2 is SVGIG in the germline V gene (reference sequence). The J segment lost 4 bases and the V segment lost 1 base, leaving 9 bases of the junction unmatched. This CDR3 reads CAWSGQGKGGYGYTF. In DNA form, the CDR3 reads TGTGCCTGGAGTGGACAGGGAAAAGGGGGCTATGGCTACACCTTC.